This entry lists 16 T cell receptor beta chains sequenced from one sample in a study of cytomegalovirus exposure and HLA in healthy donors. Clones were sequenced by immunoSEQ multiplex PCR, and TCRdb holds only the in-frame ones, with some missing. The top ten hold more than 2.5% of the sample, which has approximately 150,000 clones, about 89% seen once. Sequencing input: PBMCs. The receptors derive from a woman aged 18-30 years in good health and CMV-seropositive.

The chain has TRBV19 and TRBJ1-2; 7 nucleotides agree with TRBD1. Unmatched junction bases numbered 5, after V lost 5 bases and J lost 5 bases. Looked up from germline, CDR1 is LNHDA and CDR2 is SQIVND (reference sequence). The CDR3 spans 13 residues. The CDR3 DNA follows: TGTGCCAGTAGTTTAGGGACAGCTTATGGCTACACCTTC. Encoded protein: CASSLGTAYGYTF. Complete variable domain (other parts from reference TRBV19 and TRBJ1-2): DGGITQSPKYLFRKEGQNVTLSCEQNLNHDAMYWYRQDPGQGLRLIYYSQIVNDFQKGDIAEGYSVSREKKESFPLTVTSAQKNPTAFYLCASSLGTAYGYTFGSGTRLTVV.

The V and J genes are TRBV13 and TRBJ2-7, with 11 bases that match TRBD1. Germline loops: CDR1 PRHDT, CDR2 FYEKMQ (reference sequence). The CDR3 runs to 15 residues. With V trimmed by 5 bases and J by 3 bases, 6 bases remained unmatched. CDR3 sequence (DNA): TGTGCCAGCAGCCGACGTGGGACAGGGGGCTACGAGCAGTACTTC. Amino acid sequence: CASSRRGTGGYEQYF.

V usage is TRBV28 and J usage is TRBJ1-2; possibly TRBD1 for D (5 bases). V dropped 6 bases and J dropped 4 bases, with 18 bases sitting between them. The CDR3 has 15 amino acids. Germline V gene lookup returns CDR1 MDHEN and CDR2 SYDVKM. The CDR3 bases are TGTGCCAGCAGCTGGGGGAGGGCTCTCGGCTATGGCTACACCTTC. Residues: CASSWGRALGYGYTF.

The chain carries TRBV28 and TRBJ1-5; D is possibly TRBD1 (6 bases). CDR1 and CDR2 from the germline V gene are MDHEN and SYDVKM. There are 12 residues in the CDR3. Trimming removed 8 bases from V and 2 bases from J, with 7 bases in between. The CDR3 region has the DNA TGTGCCAGCCGACAGGGCAATCAGCCCCAGCATTTT. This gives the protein CASRQGNQPQHF.

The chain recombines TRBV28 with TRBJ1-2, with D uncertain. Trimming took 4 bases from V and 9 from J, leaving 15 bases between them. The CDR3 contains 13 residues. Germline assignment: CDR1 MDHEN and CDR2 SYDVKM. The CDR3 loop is CASSSPGKGSYTF. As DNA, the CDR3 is TGTGCCAGCAGTTCCCCCGGGAAAGGCAGCTACACCTTC.

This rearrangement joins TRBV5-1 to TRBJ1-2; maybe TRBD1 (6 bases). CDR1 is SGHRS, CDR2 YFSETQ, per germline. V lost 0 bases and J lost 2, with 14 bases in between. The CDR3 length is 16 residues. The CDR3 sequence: CASSLAFRTANYGYTF. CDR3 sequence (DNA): TGCGCCAGCAGCTTGGCCTTTAGGACAGCCAACTATGGCTACACCTTC.

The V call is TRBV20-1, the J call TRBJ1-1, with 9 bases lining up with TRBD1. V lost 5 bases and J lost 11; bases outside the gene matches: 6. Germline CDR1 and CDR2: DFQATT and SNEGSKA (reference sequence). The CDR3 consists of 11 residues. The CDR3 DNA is TGCAGTGCTGGACAGGGGACGTGGGCTTTCTTT. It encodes CSAGQGTWAFF.

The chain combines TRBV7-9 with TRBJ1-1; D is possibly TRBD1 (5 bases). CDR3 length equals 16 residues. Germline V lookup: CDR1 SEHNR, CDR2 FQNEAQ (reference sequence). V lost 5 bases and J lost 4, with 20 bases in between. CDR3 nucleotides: TGTGCCAGCAGCGACCCTGGCGCGGGGCCGAGCACTGAAGCTTTCTTT. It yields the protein CASSDPGAGPSTEAFF.

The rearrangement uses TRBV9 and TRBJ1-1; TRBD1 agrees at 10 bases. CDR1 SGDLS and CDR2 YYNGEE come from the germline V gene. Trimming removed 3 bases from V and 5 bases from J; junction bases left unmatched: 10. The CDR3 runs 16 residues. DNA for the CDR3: TGTGCCAGCAGCGGAAGGACAGGGGGAATAAGAACTGAAGCTTTCTTT. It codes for CASSGRTGGIRTEAFF.

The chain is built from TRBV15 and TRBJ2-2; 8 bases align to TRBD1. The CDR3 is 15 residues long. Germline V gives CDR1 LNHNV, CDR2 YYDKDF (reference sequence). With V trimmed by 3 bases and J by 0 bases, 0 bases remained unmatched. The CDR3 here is CATSRDRANTGELFF. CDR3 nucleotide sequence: TGTGCCACCAGCAGGGACAGGGCGAACACCGGGGAGCTGTTTTTT.

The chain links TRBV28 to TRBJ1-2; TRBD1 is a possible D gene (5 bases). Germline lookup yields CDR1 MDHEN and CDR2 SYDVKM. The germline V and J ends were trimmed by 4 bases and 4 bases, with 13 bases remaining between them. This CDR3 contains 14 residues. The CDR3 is CASSSNTGVYGYTF. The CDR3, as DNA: TGTGCCAGCAGTTCCAATACAGGCGTCTATGGCTACACCTTC.

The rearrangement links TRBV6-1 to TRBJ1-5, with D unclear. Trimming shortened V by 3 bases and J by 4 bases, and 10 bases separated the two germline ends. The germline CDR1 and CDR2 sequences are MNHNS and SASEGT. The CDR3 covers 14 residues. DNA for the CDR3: TGTGCCAGCAGTGAGCGGAGGGTAAATCAGCCCCAGCATTTT. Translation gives CASSERRVNQPQHF.

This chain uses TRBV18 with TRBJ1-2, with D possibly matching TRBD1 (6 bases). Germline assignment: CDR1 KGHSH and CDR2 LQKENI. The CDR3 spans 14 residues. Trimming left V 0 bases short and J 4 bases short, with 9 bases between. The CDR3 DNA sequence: TGTGCCAGCTCACCACCATCAGGGGCCTATGGCTACACCTTC. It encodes CASSPPSGAYGYTF. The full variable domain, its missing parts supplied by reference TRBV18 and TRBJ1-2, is NAGVMQNPRHLVRRRGQEARLRCSPMKGHSHVYWYRQLPEEGLKFMVYLQKENIIDESGMPKERFSAEFPKEGPSILRIQQVVRGDSAAYFCASSPPSGAYGYTFGSGTRLTVV.

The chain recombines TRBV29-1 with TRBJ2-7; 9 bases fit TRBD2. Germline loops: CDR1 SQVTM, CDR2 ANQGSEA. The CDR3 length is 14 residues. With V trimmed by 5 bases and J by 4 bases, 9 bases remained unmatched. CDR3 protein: CSVRAGGPRYEQYF. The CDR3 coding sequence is TGCAGCGTTCGGGCGGGAGGGCCAAGGTACGAGCAGTACTTC.

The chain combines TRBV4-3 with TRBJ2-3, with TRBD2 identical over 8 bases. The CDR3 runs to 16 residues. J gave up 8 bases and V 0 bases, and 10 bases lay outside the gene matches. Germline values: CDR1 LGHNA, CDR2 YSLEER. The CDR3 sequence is CASSQDSNSGAITQYF. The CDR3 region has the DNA TGCGCCAGCAGCCAAGATAGTAATAGCGGGGCTATTACGCAGTATTTT.

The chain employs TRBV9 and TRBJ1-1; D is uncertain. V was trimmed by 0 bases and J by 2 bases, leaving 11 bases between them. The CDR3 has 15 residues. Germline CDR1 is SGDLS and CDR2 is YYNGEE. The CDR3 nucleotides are TGTGCCAGCAGCGTAGTAGGAGGGCTCAACACTGAAGCTTTCTTT. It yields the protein CASSVVGGLNTEAFF.